This TCR beta chain stems from a study of shared clonotypes between healthy human individuals. At the level of the study: Three CD4 naive, three CD4 memory, two CD8 naive and one CD8 memory plate were used per donor. Study results and limitations: Rarefaction revealed incomplete sorted-subset sequencing despite large depth.

With regard to this clone: Its antigen is unidentified.

Germline values: CDR1 SQVTM, CDR2 ANQGSEA. V lost 6 bases and J lost 8, with 16 bases in between. The CDR3 loop spans 12 amino acids. Positive CCR7 selection of CD45RO-negative cells yielded the naive CD8 cells, and terminally differentiated effector memory CD45RA+ cells were excluded. TCRdb keeps only in-frame clones here, not all; method: immunoSEQ multiplex PCR. This sample has about 2.1 million clones, with more than 85% found just once. The origin of this receptor is a man between 18 and 29 years old in good health. Some clones in this sample may be carry-over from other donors' samples. This sequence joins TRBV29-1 and TRBJ1-2, with unresolved D. Input material: naive CD8+ T cells from PBMCs. CDR3 nucleotide sequence: TGCAGCGTCATCGAGTACTACGGGGGCTACACCTTC. The encoded protein is CSVIEYYGGYTF.